The 6 T cell receptor beta chains presented below share a single source sample, sequenced in a study of T cell changes during pregnancy in multiple sclerosis (dated 2019 in TCRdb). Library method: the immunoSEQ multiplex PCR assay. TCRdb holds this immuneACCESS table with in-frame rearrangements only. Some clones are missing; in checked studies, unresolved V genes explain under half, and the rest has no known cause. In all, the sample holds 70,000 to 80,000 clones, and around 90% of those were seen once. Together, the top ten hold 3% to 4% of the sample. Sequences were derived from peripheral blood, sampled after pregnancy. Receptors were obtained from a female donor in good health, enrolled as a control in a pregnancy study.

The chain uses TRBV28 and TRBJ2-3; no firm D call. Trimming cost V 5 bases and J 0 bases, with 6 bases left between them. The length of the CDR3 is 13 residues. Germline V gene sequence: CDR1 MDHEN, CDR2 SYDVKM. The CDR3 loop is CASSPTSTDTQYF. CDR3 sequence (DNA): TGTGCCAGCAGTCCGACTAGCACAGATACGCAGTATTTT. Full variable domain (rest looked up from reference TRBV28 and TRBJ2-3): DVKVTQSSRYLVKRTGEKVFLECVQDMDHENMFWYRQDPGLGLRLIYFSYDVKMKEKGDIPEGYSVSREKKERFSLILESASTNQTSMYLCASSPTSTDTQYFGPGTRLTVL.

The chain links TRBV7-9 to TRBJ1-1; perhaps TRBD1 as D (5 bases). The CDR3 contains 14 residues. Trimming removed 5 bases from V and 3 bases from J, with 13 bases in between. The germline V gene encodes CDR1 SEHNR and CDR2 FQNEAQ (reference sequence). CDR3 nucleotides: TGTGCCAGCAGCCCTCCTCAGGGTTACACTGAAGCTTTCTTT. As protein: CASSPPQGYTEAFF.

The table lists this clone with a count of one. The chain carries TRBV18 and TRBJ2-5; TRBD1 might be the D (6 bases). Trimming shortened V by 3 bases and J by 4 bases, and 15 bases separated the two germline ends. CDR1 and CDR2 from the germline V gene are KGHSH and LQKENI. The CDR3 is 15 amino acids. The CDR3 DNA reads TGTGCCAGCTCACCCGAACAGGGACCCTCAGAGACCCAGTACTTC. This encodes CASSPEQGPSETQYF.

This chain connects TRBV6-6 to TRBJ1-5; TRBD1 matches 7 bases. The CDR3 runs to 14 residues. With V trimmed by 6 bases and J by 6 bases, 8 bases remained unmatched. Germline V lookup: CDR1 MNHNY, CDR2 SVGAGI (reference sequence). The CDR3 sequence: CASSRGRGLQPQHF. Here the CDR3 DNA reads TGTGCCAGCAGCCGCGGGAGGGGGCTTCAGCCCCAGCATTTT.

J is TRBJ2-3 and V is TRBV27; D is unclear. Germline V CDR1 and CDR2: MNHEY, SMNVEV (reference sequence). V lost 4 bases and J 4 bases, leaving 6 bases between the germline ends. This CDR3 region has 12 residues. Written as DNA, the CDR3 is TGTGCCAGCAGTTCATGGCCAGATACGCAGTATTTT. Translation: CASSSWPDTQYF.

The V gene is TRBV4-2, the J gene TRBJ2-7, with D possibly TRBD1 on 5 matching bases. V gave up 0 bases and J gave up 1 base, with 10 bases separating them. The germline CDR1 and CDR2 sequences are LGHNA and YNFKEQ. The CDR3 has 15 amino acids. This CDR3 reads CASSQEGQGSYEQYF. In DNA form, the CDR3 reads TGTGCCAGCAGCCAAGAAGGTCAGGGTTCCTACGAGCAGTACTTC.